These 15 T cell receptor beta chains originate from one sample sequenced in a study of blood T cell repertoires in COVID-19. Generated by immunoSEQ multiplex PCR, the TCRdb table keeps only in-frame clones and is missing some. The sample includes about 370,000 clones, around 89% of them seen just once. The source material was peripheral blood. All receptors come from a woman in her twenties or thirties with COVID-19, enrolled during active disease.

The chain employs TRBV7-8 and TRBJ2-1, with TRBD2 matching over 13 bases. Germline lookup yields CDR1 SGHVS and CDR2 FQNEAQ. The CDR3 spans 17 residues. V gave up 5 bases and J gave up 6 bases; unmatched junction bases: 10. CDR3 bases: TGTGCCAGCAGCCTTCCCCGGACTAGCGGGAGTGGCAATGAGCAGTTCTTC. Translation: CASSLPRTSGSGNEQFF.

The V call is TRBV21-1, the J call TRBJ1-5; the table assigns TRBD1, which was not confirmed against the DNA. TRBV21-1 is classified as a pseudogene. The CDR3 runs to 14 residues. The CDR3 reads CAKTQGTFNQPQHF. The CDR3 DNA reads TGTGCAAAAACACAGGGGACTTTTAATCAGCCCCAGCATTTT.

V gene TRBV6-6 combines with J gene TRBJ1-3, with no clear D. CDR3 size: 16 residues. V dropped 7 bases and J dropped 0 bases, with 16 bases sitting between them. CDR1 and CDR2 from the germline V gene are MNHNY and SVGAGI (reference sequence). CDR3 amino acids: CASIPRSTGSGNTIYF. The CDR3 bases are TGTGCCAGCATTCCACGGTCAACCGGCTCTGGAAACACCATATATTTT.

The rearrangement links TRBV29-1 to TRBJ2-1; 8 bases align to TRBD2. The CDR3 has 16 amino acids. Germline CDR1 reads SQVTM; CDR2 reads ANQGSEA. V was pared by 7 bases and J by 8 bases, with 19 bases of the junction left unmatched. CDR3 amino acids: CSAQRDSGGRGHEQFF. CDR3 bases: TGCAGCGCCCAACGGGATTCGGGGGGGCGTGGGCATGAGCAGTTCTTC.

The J gene is TRBJ1-1, the V gene TRBV12-3 or TRBV12-4; TRBD1 is a possible D gene (5 bases). This CDR3 is 13 amino acids long. V lost 3 bases and J lost 5, with 10 bases in between. The CDR3 sequence is CASSFWGGTEAFF. Here the CDR3 DNA reads TGTGCCAGCAGTTTTTGGGGGGGTACTGAAGCTTTCTTT.

The genes are TRBV2 and TRBJ2-3, with D uncertain. Looked up from germline, CDR1 is SNHLY and CDR2 is FYNNEI. The CDR3 consists of 13 residues. The V gene lost 1 base and the J gene lost 2 bases, with 4 bases spanning the gap. CDR3 in DNA: TGTGCCAGCAGTGAAGTGGCCACAGATACGCAGTATTTT. Protein: CASSEVATDTQYF.

This chain uses TRBV6-5 with TRBJ2-7; 7 bases align to TRBD1. The CDR3 is 13 amino acids. With V trimmed by 7 bases and J by 2 bases, 5 bases remained unmatched. Germline values: CDR1 MNHEY, CDR2 SVGAGI. The CDR3 nucleotides are TGTGCCAGCATAGGACAGGTACCCTACGAGCAGTACTTC. Translation: CASIGQVPYEQYF.

V is TRBV19 and J is TRBJ2-5; 8 bases agree with TRBD1. Germline-derived CDR1 and CDR2 are LNHDA and SQIVND (reference sequence). Germline trimming cut 6 bases from V and 4 bases from J; bases unmatched to any gene: 4. The CDR3 contains 13 residues. The DNA of the CDR3 is TGTGCCAGTAGCGGACAGGGAAGAGAGACCCAGTACTTC. Its protein product is CASSGQGRETQYF.

This rearrangement joins TRBV29-1 to TRBJ1-1; D gene uncertain. V dropped 3 bases and J dropped 2 bases, with 13 bases sitting between them. The CDR3 sequence is 14 residues long. From germline, CDR1 is SQVTM and CDR2 ANQGSEA. DNA of the CDR3: TGCAGCGTTGAGAGGTCTGCCAGAAACACTGAAGCTTTCTTT. It specifies CSVERSARNTEAFF.

This clone was seen a few times. Other DNA sequences in this specimen translate into the identical CDR3. The chain has TRBV19 and TRBJ2-3; 8 positions agree with TRBD2. The V and J ends lost 5 bases and 1 base, in that order; junction bases with no gene match: 2. Germline V CDR1 and CDR2: LNHDA, SQIVND (reference sequence). The CDR3 extends over 14 amino acids. Here the CDR3 reads CASSLTSGTDTQYF. CDR3 coding DNA: TGTGCCAGTAGTTTGACTAGCGGCACAGATACGCAGTATTTT.

The chain is built from TRBV2 and TRBJ1-1, with TRBD1 matching over 12 bases. The CDR3 length is 15 residues. In germline, CDR1 is SNHLY, CDR2 FYNNEI. Trimming removed 4 bases from V and 3 bases from J; junction bases left unmatched: 3. The CDR3 nucleotides are TGTGCCAGCAGTGCGGGACAGGGGGCCGACACTGAAGCTTTCTTT. This codes for CASSAGQGADTEAFF.

This chain uses TRBV29-1 with TRBJ1-4; D gene ambiguous. V lost 2 bases, J lost 3 bases, and 4 bases lay in between. CDR1 SQVTM and CDR2 ANQGSEA come from the germline V gene. The CDR3 totals 12 residues. The CDR3 loop is CSVESPNEKLFF. The CDR3 bases are TGCAGCGTTGAAAGCCCTAATGAAAAACTGTTTTTT.

The chain is built from TRBV27 and TRBJ2-3; 7 nucleotides align to TRBD2. This CDR3 spans 15 amino acids. The germline V gene has CDR1 MNHEY and CDR2 SMNVEV (reference sequence). J lost 3 bases, V lost 4 bases, and 7 bases had no gene match. CDR3 protein: CASSSPLGGTDTQYF. The CDR3 coding sequence is TGTGCCAGCAGTTCCCCCCTGGGAGGGACAGATACGCAGTATTTT.

The chain joins TRBV19 to TRBJ1-4; D is perhaps TRBD1 (5 bases). CDR3 length equals 13 residues. V lost 9 bases to trimming and J lost 7 bases, with 15 bases between them. Germline-derived CDR1 and CDR2 are LNHDA and SQIVND (reference sequence). CDR3 protein: CASRDFVGEKLFF. CDR3 nucleotide sequence: TGTGCCAGCAGGGATTTCGTGGGTGAAAAACTGTTTTTT.

Of note for this clone: The same CDR3 arises from other DNA sequences in this sample as well. The rearrangement links TRBV2 to TRBJ2-5, with D tentatively TRBD1 (5 bases). The CDR3 spans 13 residues. V shed 4 bases and J shed 2 bases, with 8 bases lying between them. The germline V gene encodes CDR1 SNHLY and CDR2 FYNNEI. The CDR3 here is CASSATGQETQYF. The CDR3 region has the DNA TGTGCCAGCAGTGCTACAGGACAAGAGACCCAGTACTTC.